Listed below are T cell receptor beta chains from one sample, sequenced in a study of neurological immune-mediated disorders. TCRdb passed the 5' RACE reads through MiXCR, listing each CDR3 protein once. The sample shows 50,000 to 60,000 distinct CDR3 sequences, roughly 17% of them seen only once. The sample consisted of PBMCs. Receptors were obtained from a man aged 60 to 75 in good health. Each CDR3 is given with its conserved first and last residue. The order of the fields is clone size, D gene, V gene, CDR3 length, J gene, CDR3 DNA, CDR3 protein. D genes are given only for firm matches. Some rows mark clone size as missing; the rest say once, few, many or name a class of expanded clone.

size: few; D: .; V: TRBV3-1; length: 15; J: TRBJ2-7; DNA: TGTGCCAGCAGCCAAGATCTAGCAGGCCCCTACGAGCAGTACTTC; CDR3: CASSQDLAGPYEQYF
size: many; D: TRBD2; V: TRBV9; length: 20; J: TRBJ2-1; DNA: TGTGCCAGCAGCGTGGGGACTAGCGGGAGGGAAATTTGGTCCTACAATGAGCAGTTCTTC; CDR3: CASSVGTSGREIWSYNEQFF
size: many; D: TRBD2; V: TRBV29-1; length: 14; J: TRBJ2-1; DNA: TGCAGCGGTAAAACTAGCGGGAGGTTAAATGAGCAGTTCTTC; CDR3: CSGKTSGRLNEQFF
size: many; D: .; V: TRBV12-3/TRBV12-4; length: 14; J: TRBJ2-2; DNA: TGTGCCAGCAGCTTACTGAGAATTGACGGGGAGCTGTTTTTT; CDR3: CASSLLRIDGELFF
size: .; D: .; V: TRBV3-1; length: 13; J: TRBJ1-1; DNA: TGTGCCAGCAGCCAAGGGCATTACACTGAAGCTTTCTTT; CDR3: CASSQGHYTEAFF
size: few; D: .; V: TRBV12-3/TRBV12-4; length: 15; J: TRBJ2-2; DNA: TGTGCCAGCAGTTTGTTGCGGCGGGACACCGGGGAGCTGTTTTTT; CDR3: CASSLLRRDTGELFF
size: many; D: TRBD2; V: TRBV7-3; length: 14; J: TRBJ2-3; DNA: TGTGCCAGCAGCCCGGGACTAGCTGCAGATACGCAGTATTTT; CDR3: CASSPGLAADTQYF
size: many; D: .; V: TRBV18; length: 14; J: TRBJ1-5; DNA: TGTGCCAGCTCACGGGGATTGGACAATCAGCCCCAGCATTTT; CDR3: CASSRGLDNQPQHF
size: many; D: .; V: TRBV5-1; length: 14; J: TRBJ2-3; DNA: TGCGCCAGCAGCTGGGAGCGGTCCACAGATACGCAGTATTTT; CDR3: CASSWERSTDTQYF
size: many; D: .; V: TRBV3-1; length: 13; J: TRBJ1-1; DNA: TGTGCCAGCAGCCAAGAGTTATACACTGAAGCTTTCTTT; CDR3: CASSQELYTEAFF
size: many; D: .; V: TRBV5-1; length: 14; J: TRBJ2-1; DNA: TGCGCCAGCAGCTTTCAGGGGCCCGAGAATGAGCAGTTCTTC; CDR3: CASSFQGPENEQFF
size: many; D: .; V: TRBV5-8; length: 15; J: TRBJ2-1; DNA: TGTGCCAGCAGCTTGTTTCGGGAGGGGGCGGATGAGCAGTTCTTC; CDR3: CASSLFREGADEQFF
size: many; D: TRBD2; V: TRBV5-1; length: 14; J: TRBJ2-3; DNA: TGCGCCAGCAGCTTGGAGCGGGGGGGAGATACGCAGTATTTT; CDR3: CASSLERGGDTQYF
size: many; D: TRBD1; V: TRBV29-1; length: 13; J: TRBJ2-5; DNA: TGCAGCTTACGGACAGGGGGTGTGGAGACCCAGTACTTC; CDR3: CSLRTGGVETQYF
size: many; D: .; V: TRBV7-9; length: 15; J: TRBJ2-7; DNA: TGTGCCAGCAGCCCAAGGGGGGACAGCGCCTACGAGCAGTACTTC; CDR3: CASSPRGDSAYEQYF
size: many; D: .; V: TRBV4-1; length: 14; J: TRBJ2-6; DNA: TGCGCCAGCGAATCTAAACTGTTCGCCAACGTCCTGACTTTC; CDR3: CASESKLFANVLTF
size: many; D: .; V: TRBV7-2; length: 12; J: TRBJ2-7; DNA: TGTGCCAGCAGCCAGGATCACTACGAGCAGTACTTC; CDR3: CASSQDHYEQYF
size: many; D: TRBD1; V: TRBV5-1; length: 14; J: TRBJ1-2; DNA: TGCGCCAGCAGCTTGCCCGGGACAGGGGTCGGCTACACCTTC; CDR3: CASSLPGTGVGYTF
size: many; D: .; V: TRBV7-2; length: 14; J: TRBJ2-3; DNA: TGTGCCAGCAGCGGCCGGATTAGCACAGATACGCAGTATTTT; CDR3: CASSGRISTDTQYF
size: many; D: .; V: TRBV7-8; length: 14; J: TRBJ2-3; DNA: TGTGCCAGCGGCCCGGGAGCACACACAGATACGCAGTATTTT; CDR3: CASGPGAHTDTQYF
size: many; D: TRBD2; V: TRBV9; length: 16; J: TRBJ2-3; DNA: TGTGCCAGCAGCGCCCGGACTAGCGGTAGCACAGATACGCAGTATTTT; CDR3: CASSARTSGSTDTQYF
size: many; D: .; V: TRBV28; length: 17; J: TRBJ2-3; DNA: TGTGCCAGCAGTTTTAGTGTCACCCTAGATTATACAGATACGCAGTATTTT; CDR3: CASSFSVTLDYTDTQYF
size: many; D: .; V: TRBV29-1; length: 13; J: TRBJ1-1; DNA: TGCAGCGTTGCCGACAGCTTTAACACTGAAGCTTTCTTT; CDR3: CSVADSFNTEAFF
size: .; D: .; V: TRBV18; length: 17; J: TRBJ2-7; DNA: TGTGCCAGCTCACCCGGTGGGGGGAGACCAGGGTCGTACGAGCAGTACTTC; CDR3: CASSPGGGRPGSYEQYF
size: many; D: TRBD2; V: TRBV10-3; length: 14; J: TRBJ2-3; DNA: TGTGCCATCAGTCCGGGACTAGCATCAGATACGCAGTATTTT; CDR3: CAISPGLASDTQYF
size: many; D: TRBD2; V: TRBV5-5; length: 15; J: TRBJ2-7; DNA: TGTGCCAGCAGCCCGGGGACTACCCCATCCTACGAGCAGTACTTC; CDR3: CASSPGTTPSYEQYF
size: many; D: TRBD1; V: TRBV7-3; length: 13; J: TRBJ2-2; DNA: TGTGCCACAGGACAGGCGAACACCGGGGAGCTGTTTTTT; CDR3: CATGQANTGELFF
size: many; D: TRBD2; V: TRBV9; length: 18; J: TRBJ2-1; DNA: TGTGCCAGCAGCGGCGACCCCGGGACTAGAGGTGGGGACAATGAGCAGTTCTTC; CDR3: CASSGDPGTRGGDNEQFF
size: medium-sized; D: .; V: TRBV24-1; length: 14; J: TRBJ2-7; DNA: TGTGCCACCAGTGCCCGGGACACCTCCTACGAGCAGTACTTC; CDR3: CATSARDTSYEQYF
size: many; D: .; V: TRBV12-3/TRBV12-4; length: 11; J: TRBJ2-7; DNA: TGTGCCAGCAGGGTCTCCTACGAGCAGTACTTC; CDR3: CASRVSYEQYF